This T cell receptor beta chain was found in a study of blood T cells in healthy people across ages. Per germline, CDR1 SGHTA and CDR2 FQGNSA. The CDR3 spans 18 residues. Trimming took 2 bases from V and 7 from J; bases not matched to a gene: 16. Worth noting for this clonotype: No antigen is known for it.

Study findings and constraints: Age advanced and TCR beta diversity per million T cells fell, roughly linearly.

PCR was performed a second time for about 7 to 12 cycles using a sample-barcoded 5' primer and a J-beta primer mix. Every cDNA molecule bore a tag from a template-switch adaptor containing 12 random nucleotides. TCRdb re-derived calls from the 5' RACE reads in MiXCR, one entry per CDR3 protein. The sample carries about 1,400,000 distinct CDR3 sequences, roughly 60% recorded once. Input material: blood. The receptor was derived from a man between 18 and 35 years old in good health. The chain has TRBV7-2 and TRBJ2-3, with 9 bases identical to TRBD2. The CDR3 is CASSLRAGGGGAPYTQYF. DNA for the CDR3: TGTGCCAGCAGCTTACGCGCCGGCGGGGGGGGCGCGCCGTATACGCAGTATTTT.